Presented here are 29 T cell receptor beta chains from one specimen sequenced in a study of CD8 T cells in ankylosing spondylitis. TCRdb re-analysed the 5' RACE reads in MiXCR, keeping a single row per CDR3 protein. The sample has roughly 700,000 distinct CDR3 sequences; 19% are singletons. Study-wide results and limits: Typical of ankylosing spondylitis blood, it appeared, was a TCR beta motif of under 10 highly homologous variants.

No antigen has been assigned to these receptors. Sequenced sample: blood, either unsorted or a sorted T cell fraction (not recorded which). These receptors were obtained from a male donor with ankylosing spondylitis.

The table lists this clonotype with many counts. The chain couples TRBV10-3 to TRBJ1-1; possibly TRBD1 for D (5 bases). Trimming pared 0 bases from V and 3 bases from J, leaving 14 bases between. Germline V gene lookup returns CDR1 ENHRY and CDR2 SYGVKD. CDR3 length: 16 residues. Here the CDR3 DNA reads TGTGCCATCAGTGAGTCGATAGGGACGGGTGACACTGAAGCTTTCTTT. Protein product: CAISESIGTGDTEAFF.

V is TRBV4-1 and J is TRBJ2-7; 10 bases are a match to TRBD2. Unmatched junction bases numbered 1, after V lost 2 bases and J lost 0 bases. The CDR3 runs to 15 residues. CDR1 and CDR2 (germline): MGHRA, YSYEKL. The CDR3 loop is CASSQSSGSSYEQYF. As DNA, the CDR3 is TGCGCCAGCAGCCAATCTAGCGGGAGCTCCTACGAGCAGTACTTC.

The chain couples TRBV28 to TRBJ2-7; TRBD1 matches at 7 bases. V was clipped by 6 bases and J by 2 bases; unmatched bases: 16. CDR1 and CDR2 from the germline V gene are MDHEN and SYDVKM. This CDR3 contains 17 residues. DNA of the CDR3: TGTGCCAGCAGCACTCTTCGGACAGGCCTACTCGCCTACGAGCAGTACTTC. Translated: CASSTLRTGLLAYEQYF.

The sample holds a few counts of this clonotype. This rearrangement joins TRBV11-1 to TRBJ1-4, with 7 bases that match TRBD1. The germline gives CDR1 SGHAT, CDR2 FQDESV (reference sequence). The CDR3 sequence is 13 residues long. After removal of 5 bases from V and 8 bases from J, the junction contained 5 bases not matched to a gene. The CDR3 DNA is TGTGCCAGCAGCCCCTGGACAGGAGAAAAACTGTTTTTT. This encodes CASSPWTGEKLFF. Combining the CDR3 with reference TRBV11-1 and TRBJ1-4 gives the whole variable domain EAEVAQSPRYKITEKSQAVAFWCDPISGHATLYWYRQILGQGPELLVQFQDESVVDDSQLPKDRFSAERLKGVDSTLKIQPAELGDSAMYLCASSPWTGEKLFFGSGTQLSVL.

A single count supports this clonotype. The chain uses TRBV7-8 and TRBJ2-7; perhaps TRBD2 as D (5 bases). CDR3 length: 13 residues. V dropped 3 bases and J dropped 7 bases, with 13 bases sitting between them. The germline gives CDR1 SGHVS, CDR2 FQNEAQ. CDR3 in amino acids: CASSFGVPGEQYF. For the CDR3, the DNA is TGTGCCAGCAGCTTTGGGGTGCCGGGGGAGCAGTACTTC.

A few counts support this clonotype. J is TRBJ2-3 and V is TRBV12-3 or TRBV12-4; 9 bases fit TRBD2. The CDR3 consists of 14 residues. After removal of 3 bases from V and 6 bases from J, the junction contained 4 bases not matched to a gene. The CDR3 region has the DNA TGTGCCAGCAGTTTCCATGCGGGAGGGGATACGCAGTATTTT. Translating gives CASSFHAGGDTQYF.

The CDR3 nucleotides read TGTGCCAGCAGTTCGGGACGGGGAGGTGAAAAACTGTTTTTT. This codes for CASSSGRGGEKLFF. V usage is TRBV12-3 or TRBV12-4 and J usage is TRBJ1-4, with D possibly matching TRBD1 (5 bases). V gave up 4 bases and J gave up 7 bases, with 13 bases separating them. This CDR3 is 14 amino acids long.

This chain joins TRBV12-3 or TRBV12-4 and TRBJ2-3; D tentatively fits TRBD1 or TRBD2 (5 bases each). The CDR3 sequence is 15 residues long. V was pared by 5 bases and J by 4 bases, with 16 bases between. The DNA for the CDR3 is TGTGCCAGCAGTACCCGGACGGGGCCCTCAGATACGCAGTATTTT. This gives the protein CASSTRTGPSDTQYF.

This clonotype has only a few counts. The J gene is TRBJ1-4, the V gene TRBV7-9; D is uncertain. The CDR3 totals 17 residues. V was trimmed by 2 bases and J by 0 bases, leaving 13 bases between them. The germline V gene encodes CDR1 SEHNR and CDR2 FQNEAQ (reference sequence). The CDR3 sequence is CASSLRPTSSTNEKLFF. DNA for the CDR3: TGTGCCAGCAGCTTACGTCCTACTTCCTCAACTAATGAAAAACTGTTTTTT.

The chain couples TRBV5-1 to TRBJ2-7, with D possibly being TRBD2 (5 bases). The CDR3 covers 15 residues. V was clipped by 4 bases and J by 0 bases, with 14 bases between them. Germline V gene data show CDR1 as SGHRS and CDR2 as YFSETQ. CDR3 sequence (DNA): TGCGCCAGCAGCGACTCGGGATTGAGCTCCTACGAGCAGTACTTC. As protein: CASSDSGLSSYEQYF.

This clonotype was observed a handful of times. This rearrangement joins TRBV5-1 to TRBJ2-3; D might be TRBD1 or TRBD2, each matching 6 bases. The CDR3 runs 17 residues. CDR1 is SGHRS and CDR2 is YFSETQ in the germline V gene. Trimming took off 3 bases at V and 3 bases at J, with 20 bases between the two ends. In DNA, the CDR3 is TGCGCCAGCAGCTCCCTCCCGACTAGAGGGGGGACAGATACGCAGTATTTT. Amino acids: CASSSLPTRGGTDTQYF.

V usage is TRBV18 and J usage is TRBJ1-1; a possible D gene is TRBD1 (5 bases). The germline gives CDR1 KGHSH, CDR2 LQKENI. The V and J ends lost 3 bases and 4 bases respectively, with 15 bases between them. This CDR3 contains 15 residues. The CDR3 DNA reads TGTGCCAGCTCACCCTCTACAATAGGGACCACTGAAGCTTTCTTT. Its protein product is CASSPSTIGTTEAFF.

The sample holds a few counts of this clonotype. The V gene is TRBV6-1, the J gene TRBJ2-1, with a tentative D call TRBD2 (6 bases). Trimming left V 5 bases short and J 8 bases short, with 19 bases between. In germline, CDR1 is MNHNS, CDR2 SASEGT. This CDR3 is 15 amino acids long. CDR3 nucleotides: TGTGCCAGCAGTCCCCCGGGACTCCCGCCGGATGAGCAGTTCTTC. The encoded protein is CASSPPGLPPDEQFF.

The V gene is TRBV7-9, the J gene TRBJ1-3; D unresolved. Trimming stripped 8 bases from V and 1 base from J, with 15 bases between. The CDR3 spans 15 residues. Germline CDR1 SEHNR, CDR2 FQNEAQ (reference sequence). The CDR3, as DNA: TGTGCCAGCGAATCACGGGAGCTTTCTGGAAACACCATATATTTT. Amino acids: CASESRELSGNTIYF.

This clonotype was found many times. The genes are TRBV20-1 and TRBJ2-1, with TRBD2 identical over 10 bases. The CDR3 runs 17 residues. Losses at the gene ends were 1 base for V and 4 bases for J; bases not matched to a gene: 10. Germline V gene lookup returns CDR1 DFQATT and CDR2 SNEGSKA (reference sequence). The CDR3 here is CSARVSQLAGSYNEQFF. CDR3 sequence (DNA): TGCAGTGCTAGAGTGTCTCAACTAGCGGGGTCGTACAATGAGCAGTTCTTC.

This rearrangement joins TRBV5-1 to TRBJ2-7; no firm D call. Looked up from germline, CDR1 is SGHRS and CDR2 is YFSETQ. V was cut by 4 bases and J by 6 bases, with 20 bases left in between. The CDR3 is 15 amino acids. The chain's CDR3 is CASSPGRTQPVEQYF. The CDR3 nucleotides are TGCGCCAGCAGCCCGGGCCGCACCCAGCCCGTCGAGCAGTACTTC.

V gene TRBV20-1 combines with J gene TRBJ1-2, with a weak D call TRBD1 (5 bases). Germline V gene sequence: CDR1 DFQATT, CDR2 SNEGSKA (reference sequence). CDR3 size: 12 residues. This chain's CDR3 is CRGQGTNYGYTF. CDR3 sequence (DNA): TGCAGGGGGCAGGGAACTAACTATGGCTACACCTTC.

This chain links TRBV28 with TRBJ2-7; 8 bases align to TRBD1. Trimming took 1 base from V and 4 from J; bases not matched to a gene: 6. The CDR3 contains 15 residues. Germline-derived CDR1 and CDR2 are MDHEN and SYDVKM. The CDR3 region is CASSLSGTGNYEQYF. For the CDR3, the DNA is TGTGCCAGCAGTTTATCTGGGACAGGTAATTACGAGCAGTACTTC.

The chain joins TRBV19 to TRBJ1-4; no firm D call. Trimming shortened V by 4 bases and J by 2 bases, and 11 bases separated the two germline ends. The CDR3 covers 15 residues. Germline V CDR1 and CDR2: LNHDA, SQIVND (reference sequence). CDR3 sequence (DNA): TGTGCCAGTAGTAGCCGTGAAGGTACTAATGAAAAACTGTTTTTT. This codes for CASSSREGTNEKLFF.

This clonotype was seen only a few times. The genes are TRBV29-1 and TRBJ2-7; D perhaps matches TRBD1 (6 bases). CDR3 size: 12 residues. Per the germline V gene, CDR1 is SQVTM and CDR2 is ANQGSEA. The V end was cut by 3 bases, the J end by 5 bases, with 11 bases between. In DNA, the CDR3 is TGCAGCGTTGAGGGGGACATCCACGAGCAGTACTTC. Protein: CSVEGDIHEQYF.

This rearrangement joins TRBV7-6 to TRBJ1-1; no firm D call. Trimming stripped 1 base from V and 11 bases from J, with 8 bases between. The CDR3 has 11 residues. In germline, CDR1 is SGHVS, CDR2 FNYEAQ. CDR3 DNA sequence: TGTGCCAGCAGCTTAGGCGCTTTGGCTTTCTTT. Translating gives CASSLGALAFF.

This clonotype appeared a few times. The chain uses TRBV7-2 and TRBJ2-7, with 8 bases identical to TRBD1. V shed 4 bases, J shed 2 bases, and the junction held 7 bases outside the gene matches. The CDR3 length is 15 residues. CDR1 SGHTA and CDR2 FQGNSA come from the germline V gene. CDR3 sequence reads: CASSSPDRAAYEQYF. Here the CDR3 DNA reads TGTGCCAGCAGCTCACCGGACAGGGCAGCCTACGAGCAGTACTTC.

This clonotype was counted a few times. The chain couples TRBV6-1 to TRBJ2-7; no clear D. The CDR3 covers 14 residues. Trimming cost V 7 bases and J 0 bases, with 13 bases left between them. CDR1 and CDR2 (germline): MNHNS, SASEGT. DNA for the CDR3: TGTGCCAGCACCACTGTCCGGAGCTCCTACGAGCAGTACTTC. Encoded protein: CASTTVRSSYEQYF.

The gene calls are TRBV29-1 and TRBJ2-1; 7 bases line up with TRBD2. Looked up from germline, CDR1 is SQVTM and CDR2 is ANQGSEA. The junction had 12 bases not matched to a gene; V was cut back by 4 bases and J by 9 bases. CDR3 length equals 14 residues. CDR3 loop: CSVVGLSPSGEQFF. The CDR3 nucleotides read TGCAGCGTTGTGGGACTATCGCCGTCGGGTGAGCAGTTCTTC.

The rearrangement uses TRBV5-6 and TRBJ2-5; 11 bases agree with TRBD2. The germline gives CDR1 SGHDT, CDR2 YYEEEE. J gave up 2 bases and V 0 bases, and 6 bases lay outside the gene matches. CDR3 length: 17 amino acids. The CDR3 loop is CASSLAWGTSGQETQYF. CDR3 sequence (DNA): TGTGCCAGCAGCTTGGCGTGGGGGACTAGCGGACAAGAGACCCAGTACTTC. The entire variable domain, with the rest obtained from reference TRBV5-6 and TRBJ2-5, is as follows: DAGVTQSPTHLIKTRGQQVTLRCSPKSGHDTVSWYQQALGQGPQFIFQYYEEEERQRGNFPDRFSGHQFPNYSSELNVNALLLGDSALYLCASSLAWGTSGQETQYFGPGTRLLVL.

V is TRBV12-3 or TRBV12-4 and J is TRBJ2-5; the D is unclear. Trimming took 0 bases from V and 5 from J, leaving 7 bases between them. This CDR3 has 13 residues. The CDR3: CASSLASWETQYF. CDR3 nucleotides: TGTGCCAGCAGTTTAGCTAGCTGGGAGACCCAGTACTTC.

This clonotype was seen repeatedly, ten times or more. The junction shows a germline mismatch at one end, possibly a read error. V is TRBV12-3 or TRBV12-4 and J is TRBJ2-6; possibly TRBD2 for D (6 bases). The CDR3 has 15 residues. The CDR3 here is CASSLGGSGANVLTF. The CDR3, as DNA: TGCGCCAGCAGCTTGGGAGGCTCTGGGGCCAACGTCCTGACTTTC.

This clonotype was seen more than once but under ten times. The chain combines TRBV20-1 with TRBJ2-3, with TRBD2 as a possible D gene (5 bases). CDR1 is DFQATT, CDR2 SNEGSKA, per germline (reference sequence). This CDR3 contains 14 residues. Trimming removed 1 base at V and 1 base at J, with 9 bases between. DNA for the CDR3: TGCAGTGCTAGAGCTCGGGGAGGCACAGATACGCAGTATTTT. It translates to CSARARGGTDTQYF.

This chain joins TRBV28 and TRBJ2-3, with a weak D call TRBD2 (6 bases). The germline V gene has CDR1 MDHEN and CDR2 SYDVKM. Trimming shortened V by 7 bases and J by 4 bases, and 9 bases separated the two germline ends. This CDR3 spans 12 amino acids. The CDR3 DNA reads TGTGCCAGCAAGGAGGGGTCAGATACGCAGTATTTT. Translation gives CASKEGSDTQYF. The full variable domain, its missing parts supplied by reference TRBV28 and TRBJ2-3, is DVKVTQSSRYLVKRTGEKVFLECVQDMDHENMFWYRQDPGLGLRLIYFSYDVKMKEKGDIPEGYSVSREKKERFSLILESASTNQTSMYLCASKEGSDTQYFGPGTRLTVL.